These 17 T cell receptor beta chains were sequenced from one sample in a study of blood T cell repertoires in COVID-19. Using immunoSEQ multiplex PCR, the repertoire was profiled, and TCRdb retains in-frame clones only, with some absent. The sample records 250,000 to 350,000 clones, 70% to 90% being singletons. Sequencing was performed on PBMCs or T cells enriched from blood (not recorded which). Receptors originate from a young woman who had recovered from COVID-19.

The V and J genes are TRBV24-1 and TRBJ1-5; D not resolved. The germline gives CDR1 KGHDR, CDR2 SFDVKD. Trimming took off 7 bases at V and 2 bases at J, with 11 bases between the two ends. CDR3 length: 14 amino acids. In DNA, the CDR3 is TGTGCCACCAGCGGGAGATGGCGCAATCAGCCCCAGCATTTT. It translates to CATSGRWRNQPQHF.

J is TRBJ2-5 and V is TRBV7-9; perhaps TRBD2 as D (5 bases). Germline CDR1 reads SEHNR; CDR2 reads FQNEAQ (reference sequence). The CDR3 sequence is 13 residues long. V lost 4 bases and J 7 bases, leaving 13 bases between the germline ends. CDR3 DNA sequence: TGTGCCAGCAGCTCCGACGGGGTGGCGACCCAGTACTTC. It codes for CASSSDGVATQYF.

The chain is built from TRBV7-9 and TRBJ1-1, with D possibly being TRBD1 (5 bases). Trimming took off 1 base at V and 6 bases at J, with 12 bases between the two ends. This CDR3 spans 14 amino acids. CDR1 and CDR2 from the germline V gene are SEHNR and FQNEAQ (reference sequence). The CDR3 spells CASSLVSGDSEAFF. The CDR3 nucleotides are TGTGCCAGCAGCTTAGTCTCGGGGGACTCTGAAGCTTTCTTT.

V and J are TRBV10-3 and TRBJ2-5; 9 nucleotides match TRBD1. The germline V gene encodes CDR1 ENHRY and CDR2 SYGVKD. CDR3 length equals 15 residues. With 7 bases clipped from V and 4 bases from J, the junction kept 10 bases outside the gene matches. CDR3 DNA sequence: TGTGCCATCATTAGACACCCGGACAGGGGAGAGACCCAGTACTTC. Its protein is CAIIRHPDRGETQYF.

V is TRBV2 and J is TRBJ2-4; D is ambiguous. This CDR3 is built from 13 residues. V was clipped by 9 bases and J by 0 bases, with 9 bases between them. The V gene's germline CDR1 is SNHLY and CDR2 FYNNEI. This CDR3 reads CASRSLAKNIQYF. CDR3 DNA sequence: TGTGCCAGTCGGAGTCTAGCCAAAAACATTCAGTACTTC.

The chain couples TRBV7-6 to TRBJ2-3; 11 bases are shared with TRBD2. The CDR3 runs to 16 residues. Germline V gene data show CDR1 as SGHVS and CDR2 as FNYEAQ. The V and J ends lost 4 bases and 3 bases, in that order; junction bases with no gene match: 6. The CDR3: CASSSLAGGLTDTQYF. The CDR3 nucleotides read TGTGCCAGCAGCTCCTTAGCGGGGGGGCTTACAGATACGCAGTATTTT.

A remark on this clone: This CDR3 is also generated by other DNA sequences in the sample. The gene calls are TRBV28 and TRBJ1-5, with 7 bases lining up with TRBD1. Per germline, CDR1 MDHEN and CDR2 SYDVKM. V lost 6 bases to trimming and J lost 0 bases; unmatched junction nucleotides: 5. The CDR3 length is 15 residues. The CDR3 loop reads CASRQTGISNQPQHF. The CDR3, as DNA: TGTGCCAGCAGACAGACAGGGATTAGCAATCAGCCCCAGCATTTT.

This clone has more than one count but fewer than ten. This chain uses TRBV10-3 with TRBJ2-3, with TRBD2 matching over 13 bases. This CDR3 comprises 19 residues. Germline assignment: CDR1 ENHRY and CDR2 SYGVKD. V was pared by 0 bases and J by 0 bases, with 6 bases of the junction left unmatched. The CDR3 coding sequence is TGTGCCATCAGTGAGTCAGAAGAACTAGCGGGGGGGAGCACAGATACGCAGTATTTT. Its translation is CAISESEELAGGSTDTQYF.

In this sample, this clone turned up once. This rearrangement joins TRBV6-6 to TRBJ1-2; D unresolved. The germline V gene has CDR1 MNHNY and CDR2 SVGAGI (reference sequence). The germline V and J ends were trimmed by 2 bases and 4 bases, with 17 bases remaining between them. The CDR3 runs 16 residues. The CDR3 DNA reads TGTGCCAGCAGTTACCCCCGGGGAGAGGCTCCCTATGGCTACACCTTC. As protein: CASSYPRGEAPYGYTF.

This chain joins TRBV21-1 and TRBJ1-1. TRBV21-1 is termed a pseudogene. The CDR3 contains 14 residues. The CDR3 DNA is TGTGCCAGATACTCCGCGGGGGGGATGACTGAAGCTTTCTTT. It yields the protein CARYSAGGMTEAFF.

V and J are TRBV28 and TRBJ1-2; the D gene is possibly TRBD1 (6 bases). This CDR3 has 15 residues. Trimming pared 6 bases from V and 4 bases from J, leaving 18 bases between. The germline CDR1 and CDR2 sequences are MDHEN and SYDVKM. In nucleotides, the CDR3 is TGTGCCAGCAGACCATCATCAGGGGAGGGCTATGGCTACACCTTC. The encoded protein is CASRPSSGEGYGYTF.

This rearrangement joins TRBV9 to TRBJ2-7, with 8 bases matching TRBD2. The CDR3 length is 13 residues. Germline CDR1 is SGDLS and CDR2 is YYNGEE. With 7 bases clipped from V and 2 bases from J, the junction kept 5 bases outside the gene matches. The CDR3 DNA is TGTGCCAGCGGGGCGGGGGGCGCCTACGAGCAGTACTTC. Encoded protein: CASGAGGAYEQYF.

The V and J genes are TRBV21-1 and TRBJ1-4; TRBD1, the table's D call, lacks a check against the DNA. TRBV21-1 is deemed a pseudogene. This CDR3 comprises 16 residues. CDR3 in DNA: TGTGCCAGCAGCAACTCCTTAGGGGACAGAAATGAAAAACTGTTTTTT. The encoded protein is CASSNSLGDRNEKLFF.

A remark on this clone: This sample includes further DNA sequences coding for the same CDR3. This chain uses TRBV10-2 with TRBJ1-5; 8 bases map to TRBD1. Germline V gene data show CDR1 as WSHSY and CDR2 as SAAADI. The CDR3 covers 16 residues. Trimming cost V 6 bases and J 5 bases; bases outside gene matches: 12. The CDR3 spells CASSGRPGTGDQPQHF. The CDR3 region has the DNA TGCGCCAGCAGCGGACGGCCCGGGACAGGTGATCAGCCCCAGCATTTT.

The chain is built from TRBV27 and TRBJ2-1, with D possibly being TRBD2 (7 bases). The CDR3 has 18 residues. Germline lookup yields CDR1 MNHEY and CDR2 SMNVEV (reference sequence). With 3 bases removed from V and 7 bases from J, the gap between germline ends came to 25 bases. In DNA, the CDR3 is TGTGCCAGCAGTTTCCTGAATGCTCGGGGGGCCCTACCGAATGAGCAGTTCTTC. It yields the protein CASSFLNARGALPNEQFF.

The CDR3 DNA is TGCAGTGCTAGTTTGGGACTAGCGATCGACGAGCAGTACTTC. Translating it yields CSASLGLAIDEQYF. The rearrangement links TRBV20-1 to TRBJ2-7; TRBD2 aligns across 10 bases. Losses at the gene ends were 3 bases for V and 5 bases for J; bases not matched to a gene: 7. Germline CDR1 DFQATT, CDR2 SNEGSKA (reference sequence). The CDR3 contains 14 residues.

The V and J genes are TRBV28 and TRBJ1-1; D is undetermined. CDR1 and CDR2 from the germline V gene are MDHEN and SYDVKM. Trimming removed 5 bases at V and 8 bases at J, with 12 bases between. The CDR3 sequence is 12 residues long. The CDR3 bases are TGTGCCAGCAGTCTAGGGAGATTAGAAGCTTTCTTT. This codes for CASSLGRLEAFF.